This note documents a single T cell receptor (beta chain) sequence. As yet, its antigen is unknown. This sample was included in a study of CD8+ T cells in alopecia areata. Whole-study results and caveats: TCR sharing across patients was less clear than in mice, possibly HLA-related.

The sequencing template was cDNA reverse transcribed from extracted RNA. Sequencing used immunoSEQ multiplex PCR; TCRdb keeps in-frame clones, though not all of them. Among under 75,000 clones listed, 40% to 50% were seen once. Both peripheral blood and punch biopsies of lesional scalp skin were obtained from patients who had alopecia areata. The CDR3 runs to 13 residues. Per the germline V gene, CDR1 is SQVTM and CDR2 is ANQGSEA. V was trimmed by 4 bases and J by 0 bases, leaving 8 bases between them. The chain is built from TRBV29-1 and TRBJ2-3, with D unresolved. The sequenced sample was CD8+ T cells sorted from blood, obtained at week 0. The TCR comes from a human donor with alopecia areata. The CDR3 here is CSVVGSSTDTQYF. In nucleotides, the CDR3 is TGCAGCGTTGTGGGATCTAGCACAGATACGCAGTATTTT.